The source of this TCR beta chain is a study of T cell repertoires in cytomegalovirus infection. Study summary: The public TCR beta signatures pointed to both CMV infection and matching HLA type.

Comment on this clonotype: As yet, its antigen is unknown.

TCRdb fed the reads into MiXCR, producing one record per CDR3 protein. The repertoire holds about 830,000 distinct CDR3 sequences, with 30% to 35% as singletons. The CDR3 extends over 14 amino acids. CDR1 and CDR2 from the germline V gene are LNHNV and YYDKDF (reference sequence). Trimming cost V 7 bases and J 1 base; bases outside gene matches: 6. The starting material was cultured CD8+ T cells from PBMCs, obtained from culture after CMV antigen stimulation. This sequence joins TRBV15 and TRBJ1-2; 7 bases map to TRBD1. The TCR was taken from a human donor in good health (CMV status not recorded). Some clones in this sample may be carry-over from other donors' samples. The CDR3 DNA is TGTGCCACCACCGGGACAGAAGATAACTATGGCTACACCTTC. It specifies CATTGTEDNYGYTF.